Here is one T cell receptor (beta chain) with its context. Its antigen remains unidentified. The sample belongs to a study of vaccination effects on CD4 cells after COVID-19. CDR3 length equals 12 residues. Germline CDR1 and CDR2: SQVTM and ANQGSEA. V dropped 0 bases and J dropped 4 bases, with 6 bases sitting between them. With the ViraFEST assay, the study expanded antigen-specific CD4+ T cells using viral peptide pools, then sequenced them. Isolating CD4+ T cells followed more than eight days of culture. Participants completed two doses of the BNT162b2 or mRNA-1273 vaccine. Generated by immunoSEQ multiplex PCR, the TCRdb table keeps only in-frame clones and is missing some. This table has some 74,000 clones, 75% to 85% appearing once.

The sample was CD4+ T cells from PBMCs cultured with HCoV-229E spike peptides, taken after COVID-19 vaccination. The chain employs TRBV29-1 and TRBJ2-5; D may be TRBD1 (5 bases). This TCR derives from a human donor who received a COVID-19 vaccine. CDR3 bases: TGCAGCGTTGAAGATAGGGGAGAGACCCAGTACTTC. Its protein is CSVEDRGETQYF.